This is a list of T cell receptor beta chains from one sample in a study of regulatory T cells in long-lasting Graves disease. TCRdb fed the multiplex PCR reads into MiXCR, producing one record per CDR3 protein. The sample contains 350,000 to 500,000 distinct CDR3 sequences, about 14% of which appear only once. These data were also reused for a study on T cells in Graves' hyperthyroidism and ophthalmopathy.

Sequences were derived from peripheral blood mononuclear cells (PBMCs), sampled at new diagnosis, from a patient treated with antithyroid drugs. The receptors stem from a woman between 45 and 65 years old with Graves disease. CDR3s include the opening cysteine and the closing phenylalanine or tryptophan. Each record gives: D gene, clone size, V gene, J gene, CDR3 protein, CDR3 DNA. The D gene is left open where the match is weak. Clone size is given for some rows only: seen once, a few or many times, or a class if the clone is expanded.

TRBD1	many	TRBV5-1	TRBJ2-3	CASGGQGAADTQYF	TGCGCCAGCGGGGGGCAGGGGGCTGCAGATACGCAGTATTTT
TRBD1	few	TRBV7-6	TRBJ1-2	CASSPGGQNYGYTF	TGTGCCAGCAGCCCGGGGGGACAGAACTATGGCTACACCTTC
NA	NA	TRBV5-1	TRBJ1-2	CASSPSAPPIGYTF	TGCGCCAGCAGCCCCTCGGCCCCACCTATCGGCTACACCTTC
TRBD2	NA	TRBV20-1	TRBJ2-1	CSAPLAGAYNEQFF	TGCAGTGCACCACTAGCGGGAGCATACAATGAGCAGTTCTTC
TRBD1	many	TRBV20-1	TRBJ2-3	CSARDGTGATDTQYF	TGCAGTGCTAGAGATGGGACAGGGGCGACAGATACGCAGTATTTT
TRBD1	NA	TRBV19	TRBJ2-7	CASSTGTGLFSYEQYF	TGTGCCAGTAGTACTGGGACAGGGCTCTTCTCCTACGAGCAGTACTTC
NA	many	TRBV19	TRBJ1-1	CASSIYPATEAFF	TGTGCCAGTAGTATTTATCCGGCCACTGAAGCTTTCTTT
TRBD1	many	TRBV3-1	TRBJ1-5	CASSQGDRQGINQPQHF	TGTGCCAGCAGCCAAGGCGATAGACAGGGGATTAATCAGCCCCAGCATTTT
NA	NA	TRBV29-1	TRBJ2-1	CSVGKPGAYNEQFF	TGCAGCGTTGGAAAACCTGGCGCCTACAATGAGCAGTTCTTC
NA	many	TRBV28	TRBJ2-2	CASSSNTGELFF	TGTGCCAGCAGCTCCAACACCGGGGAGCTGTTTTTT
NA	NA	TRBV20-1	TRBJ2-7	CSVTPTDSYEQYF	TGCAGCGTGACGCCGACAGACTCCTACGAGCAGTACTTC
NA	many	TRBV5-5	TRBJ1-2	CASSVDSNNYGYTF	TGTGCCAGCAGCGTCGACTCCAACAACTATGGCTACACCTTC
TRBD2	NA	TRBV29-1	TRBJ2-5	CSVDGTSGRAETQYF	TGCAGCGTTGACGGGACTAGCGGGAGGGCGGAGACCCAGTACTTC
TRBD2	NA	TRBV6-4	TRBJ2-3	CASSDLAGPVDTQYF	TGTGCCAGCAGTGACTTAGCGGGCCCCGTAGATACGCAGTATTTT
TRBD1	NA	TRBV20-1	TRBJ1-2	CSARDQDRTNYGYTF	TGCAGTGCTAGAGACCAGGACAGGACTAACTATGGCTACACCTTC
TRBD1	few	TRBV2	TRBJ1-3	CASGTEYPGAGNTIYF	TGTGCCAGCGGGACAGAATATCCGGGGGCTGGAAACACCATATATTTT
NA	NA	TRBV7-8	TRBJ1-2	CASSLASTNYCGYTF	TGTGCCAGCAGCTTAGCGAGCACGAATTACTGTGGCTACACCTTC
NA	many	TRBV12-3/TRBV12-4	TRBJ2-5	CASTLGYQETQYF	TGTGCCAGCACCCTGGGGTACCAAGAGACCCAGTACTTC